A single sample gave rise to the 15 T cell receptor beta chains below, sequenced in a study of T cells after yellow fever vaccination. TCRdb reanalysed the 5' RACE reads using MiXCR and keeps one entry per CDR3 protein. Counted here are 150,000 to 200,000 distinct CDR3 sequences, approximately 11% occurring once; the ten biggest clones make up about 40%. This sample comprised CD8+ T cells sorted from PBMCs, obtained 15 days after the yellow fever booster vaccination. The source of these receptors is a man aged 18 to 35 who received the YFV17D yellow fever vaccine.

The chain combines TRBV20-1 with TRBJ2-2; D possibly corresponds to TRBD2 (5 bases). The CDR3 is made up of 14 amino acids. Germline CDR1 reads DFQATT; CDR2 reads SNEGSKA (reference sequence). The germline V and J ends were trimmed by 6 bases and 1 base, with 12 bases remaining between them. In nucleotides, the CDR3 is TGCAGTGCGCGGAGGACGCTGAACACCGGGGAGCTGTTTTTT. Amino acids: CSARRTLNTGELFF.

The V and J genes are TRBV20-1 and TRBJ2-7, with D possibly TRBD1 on 5 matching bases. Germline CDR1 DFQATT, CDR2 SNEGSKA (reference sequence). The CDR3 runs to 14 residues. Trimming pared 5 bases from V and 0 bases from J, leaving 14 bases between. The CDR3 sequence: CSAAPDTYSYEQYF. CDR3 nucleotides: TGCAGTGCTGCCCCGGACACTTACTCCTACGAGCAGTACTTC.

In its sample, this clonotype was seen a few times. J is TRBJ1-5 and V is TRBV25-1; a possible D gene is TRBD1 (5 bases). Germline V gene data show CDR1 as MGHDK and CDR2 as SYGVNS. This CDR3 is 15 amino acids long. Deletions cut 4 bases from V and 3 bases from J, with 13 bases between. The CDR3 DNA follows: TGTGCCAGCAGTGCAGACAGCTACCTCAATCAGCCCCAGCATTTT. This gives the protein CASSADSYLNQPQHF. Combining the CDR3 with reference TRBV25-1 and TRBJ1-5 gives the whole variable domain EADIYQTPRYLVIGTGKKITLECSQTMGHDKMYWYQQDPGMELHLIHYSYGVNSTEKGDLSSESTVSRIRTEHFPLTLESARPSHTSQYLCASSADSYLNQPQHFGDGTRLSIL.

This clonotype occurred many times. The chain couples TRBV20-1 to TRBJ1-1; 8 nucleotides align to TRBD1. CDR3 size: 14 residues. Per germline, CDR1 DFQATT and CDR2 SNEGSKA (reference sequence). J lost 7 bases, V lost 0 bases, and 7 bases had no gene match. CDR3 residues: CSARDRQGAFEAFF. The DNA of the CDR3 is TGCAGTGCTAGAGATCGGCAGGGGGCATTTGAAGCTTTCTTT.

The chain joins TRBV1 to TRBJ1-2; the table names TRBD1, a call not compared with the DNA. TRBV1 is tagged as a pseudogene. The CDR3 has 14 residues. The CDR3 sequence: CTSLGGTANDGYTF. As DNA, the CDR3 is TGCACCAGCCTGGGGGGCACCGCTAACGATGGCTACACCTTC.

V and J are TRBV27 and TRBJ1-5; 8 nucleotides align to TRBD1. V dropped 6 bases and J dropped 4; count of bases not matched to a gene: 5. There are 14 residues in the CDR3. Germline CDR1 MNHEY, CDR2 SMNVEV (reference sequence). CDR3 nucleotide sequence: TGTGCCAGCAGGGCTACAGGGGGGAATCAGCCCCAGCATTTT. Translation: CASRATGGNQPQHF.

This clonotype has a handful of counts. This rearrangement joins TRBV12-3 or TRBV12-4 to TRBJ1-5, with 9 bases fitting TRBD1. The junction had 8 bases not matched to a gene; V was cut back by 3 bases and J by 5 bases. This CDR3 contains 16 residues. The CDR3: CASSFDRGVGDQPQHF. The CDR3 DNA follows: TGTGCCAGCAGTTTCGACAGGGGGGTCGGCGATCAGCCCCAGCATTTT.

For this clonotype: The junction departs from germline at one end; a sequencing error may be responsible. The gene calls are TRBV6-1 and TRBJ2-1, with 8 bases aligning to TRBD2. Germline V gene data show CDR1 as MNHNS and CDR2 as SASEGT. This CDR3 is built from 14 residues. CDR3 sequence reads: CASSVLAGGSERFF. CDR3 nucleotides: TGTGCCAGCAGTGTACTTGCGGGGGGTAGTGAGCGGTTCTTC.

This clonotype was found many times. V gene TRBV4-3 combines with J gene TRBJ1-3; 8 bases line up with TRBD1. The junction had 9 bases not matched to a gene; V was cut back by 2 bases and J by 0 bases. The CDR3 is 18 residues long. Per the germline V gene, CDR1 is LGHNA and CDR2 is YSLEER. The CDR3, as DNA: TGCGCCAGCAGCCAAAGGCGGGACAGGCCGAGCTCTGGAAACACCATATATTTT. Protein: CASSQRRDRPSSGNTIYF.

V is TRBV5-1 and J is TRBJ1-1; weak D call: TRBD1 (5 bases). The germline CDR1 and CDR2 sequences are SGHRS and YFSETQ. The CDR3 totals 16 residues. Trimming took 3 bases from V and 1 from J, leaving 16 bases between them. CDR3 loop: CASSSGRGLENTEAFF. CDR3 coding DNA: TGCGCCAGCAGCTCCGGGAGGGGCCTTGAGAACACTGAAGCTTTCTTT. Together with reference TRBV5-1 and TRBJ1-1, the CDR3 gives the full variable domain: KAGVTQTPRYLIKTRGQQVTLSCSPISGHRSVSWYQQTPGQGLQFLFEYFSETQRNKGNFPGRFSGRQFSNSRSEMNVSTLELGDSALYLCASSSGRGLENTEAFFGQGTRLTVV.

This clonotype showed up many times. The chain carries TRBV7-3 and TRBJ2-1, with D tentatively TRBD1 (5 bases). The V gene lost 5 bases and the J gene lost 8 bases, with 19 bases spanning the gap. This CDR3 comprises 15 residues. Germline assignment: CDR1 SGHTA and CDR2 FQGTGA. CDR3 sequence: CASSALGALGDEQFF. The CDR3 DNA follows: TGTGCCAGCAGCGCTCTTGGGGCATTGGGTGATGAGCAGTTCTTC.

At least ten counts were recorded for this clonotype. The chain joins TRBV25-1 to TRBJ1-1, with D perhaps matching TRBD1 (5 bases). The V gene's germline CDR1 is MGHDK and CDR2 SYGVNS. Between the trimmed V and J ends, which lost 4 bases and 5 bases, there was a span of 14 bases. The length of the CDR3 is 14 residues. The CDR3 spells CASSAGRTRTEAFF. The DNA for the CDR3 is TGTGCCAGCAGTGCAGGGCGTACAAGGACTGAAGCTTTCTTT.

Details on this clonotype: The junction differs from germline at one of its ends, possibly a read error. The chain has TRBV7-7 and TRBJ1-2, with D possibly matching TRBD1 (6 bases). The germline CDR1 and CDR2 sequences are SSHAT and FNYEAQ (reference sequence). The CDR3 totals 18 residues. The CDR3 nucleotides read TGTGCTAGCAGCCGAAATAAACTCGACAGGTCGGCCAACTATGGCTACACCTTC. This codes for CASSRNKLDRSANYGYTF.

This rearrangement joins TRBV4-1 to TRBJ2-1; D not resolved. CDR1 and CDR2 from the germline V gene are MGHRA and YSYEKL. This CDR3 has 15 residues. The V gene lost 3 bases and the J gene lost 0 bases, with 9 bases spanning the gap. CDR3 coding DNA: TGCGCCAGCAGCCACCCGCTGTCCTCCTACAATGAGCAGTTCTTC. It is translated as CASSHPLSSYNEQFF.

This clonotype was counted many times. The V and J genes are TRBV2 and TRBJ1-1; TRBD1 might be the D (5 bases). This CDR3 comprises 13 residues. Looked up from germline, CDR1 is SNHLY and CDR2 is FYNNEI. V was shortened by 7 bases and J by 6 bases, with 15 bases between the two germline ends. The CDR3 sequence is CASTTGGLAEAFF. For the CDR3, the DNA is TGTGCCAGCACTACTGGGGGGTTGGCTGAAGCTTTCTTT. Variable domain in full (rest from reference TRBV2 and TRBJ1-1): EPEVTQTPSHQVTQMGQEVILRCVPISNHLYFYWYRQILGQKVEFLVSFYNNEISEKSEIFDDQFSVERPDGSNFTLKIRSTKLEDSAMYFCASTTGGLAEAFFGQGTRLTVV.